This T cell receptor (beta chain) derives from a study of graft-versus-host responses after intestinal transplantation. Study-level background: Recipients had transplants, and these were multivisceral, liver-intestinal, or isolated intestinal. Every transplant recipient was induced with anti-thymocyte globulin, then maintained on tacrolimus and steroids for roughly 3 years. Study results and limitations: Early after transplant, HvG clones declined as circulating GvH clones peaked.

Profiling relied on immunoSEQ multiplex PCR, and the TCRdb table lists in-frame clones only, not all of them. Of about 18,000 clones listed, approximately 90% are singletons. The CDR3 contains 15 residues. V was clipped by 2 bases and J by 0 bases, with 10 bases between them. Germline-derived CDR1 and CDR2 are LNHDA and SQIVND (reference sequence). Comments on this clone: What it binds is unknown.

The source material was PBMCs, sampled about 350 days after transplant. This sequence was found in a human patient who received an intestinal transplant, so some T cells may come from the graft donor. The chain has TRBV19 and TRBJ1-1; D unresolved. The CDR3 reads CASSIPGGLNTEAFF. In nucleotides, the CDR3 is TGTGCCAGTAGTATACCGGGAGGGCTGAACACTGAAGCTTTCTTT.